These T cell receptor beta chains were read from a single sample in a study of Tregs in tolerant kidney transplant recipients. Using immunoSEQ multiplex PCR, the repertoire was profiled, and TCRdb retains in-frame clones only, with some absent. The data show roughly 64,000 clones, 95% to 98% seen once. The sequenced sample was Tregs from blood, obtained before the transplant. Every receptor here comes from a human donor who received a combined kidney and bone marrow transplant. Each CDR3 is given with its conserved first and last residue. D genes are given only for firm matches. Some rows mark clone size as missing; the rest say once, few, many or name a class of expanded clone.

D gene | CDR3 length | J gene | clone size | V gene | CDR3 protein | CDR3 DNA
TRBD1 | 16 | TRBJ2-1 | once | TRBV19 | CASSISRDSSYNEQFF | TGTGCCAGTAGTATTAGTCGGGACAGTTCCTACAATGAGCAGTTCTTC
. | 15 | TRBJ1-2 | . | TRBV27 | CASSLSQLRIGGYTF | TGTGCCAGCAGTTTAAGCCAGCTCAGGATAGGTGGCTACACCTTC
. | 13 | TRBJ2-3 | . | TRBV6-1 | CASRGTFWDTQYF | TGTGCCAGCAGAGGGACTTTTTGGGATACGCAGTATTTT
. | 13 | TRBJ1-2 | . | TRBV12-5 | CASGLNGGLGYTF | TGTGCTAGTGGTTTGAACGGGGGGCTTGGCTACACCTTC
TRBD2 | 19 | TRBJ2-7 | . | TRBV9 | CASSVGLWTSGGPSYEQYF | TGTGCCAGCAGCGTAGGGCTTTGGACTAGCGGGGGGCCTTCCTACGAGCAGTACTTC
. | 15 | TRBJ1-5 | . | TRBV19 | CASSFPGQLNQPQHF | TGTGCCAGTAGTTTCCCAGGACAACTCAATCAGCCCCAGCATTTT
. | 14 | TRBJ1-5 | . | TRBV19 | CASSGQLSNQPQHF | TGTGCCAGTAGCGGACAACTAAGCAATCAGCCCCAGCATTTT
. | 15 | TRBJ2-3 | . | TRBV7-3 | CASSLTGTSADTQYF | TGTGCCAGCAGCTTAACCGGGACTTCGGCAGATACGCAGTATTTT
TRBD1 | 14 | TRBJ1-2 | . | TRBV11-3 | CASSPQGVREGYTF | TGTGCCAGCAGCCCCCAGGGGGTCAGAGAAGGCTACACCTTC
. | 14 | TRBJ2-3 | . | TRBV5-4 | CASSLRGAGDTQYF | TGTGCCAGCAGCTTGCGGGGGGCGGGAGATACGCAGTATTTT
. | 13 | TRBJ2-7 | . | TRBV12-5 | CASGLGPSYEQYF | TGTGCTAGTGGTTTGGGGCCCTCCTACGAGCAGTACTTC
. | 14 | TRBJ1-6 | . | TRBV28 | CASSPLRFSSPLHF | TGTGCCAGCAGTCCTCTTCGTTTTAGCTCACCCCTCCACTTT
TRBD1 | 16 | TRBJ1-2 | . | TRBV28 | CASSPRGDRANYGYTF | TGTGCCAGCAGTCCCAGGGGGGATCGAGCTAACTATGGCTACACCTTC
TRBD2 | 16 | TRBJ2-1 | . | TRBV4-2 | CASSQVRLAGGDEQFF | TGTGCCAGCAGCCAAGTGAGACTAGCGGGTGGGGATGAGCAGTTCTTC
. | 16 | TRBJ1-3 | . | TRBV6-4 | CASSDKTGSSGNTIYF | TGTGCCAGCAGTGACAAAACAGGGAGCTCTGGAAACACCATATATTTT
. | 18 | TRBJ2-6 | once | TRBV28 | CASSPSLGHNSGANVLTF | TGTGCCAGCAGTCCCTCCTTGGGACACAACTCTGGGGCCAACGTCCTGACTTTC
TRBD1 | 16 | TRBJ2-4 | . | TRBV6-6 | CASRHGGGQGKNIQYF | TGTGCCAGCAGACACGGCGGGGGACAGGGAAAAAACATTCAGTACTTC
. | 15 | TRBJ1-2 | once | TRBV6-6 | CASSSYLDTNYGYTF | TGTGCCAGCAGTAGTTACTTGGACACAAACTATGGCTACACCTTC
TRBD1 | 18 | TRBJ2-2 | . | TRBV7-8 | CASSLALGQGANTGELFF | TGTGCCAGCAGCTTAGCGCTGGGCCAGGGGGCCAACACCGGGGAGCTGTTTTTT
TRBD1 | 19 | TRBJ2-3 | . | TRBV4-2 | CASSHPRFPGQGATDTQYF | TGTGCCAGCAGCCATCCAAGATTTCCGGGACAGGGAGCCACAGATACGCAGTATTTT
. | 14 | TRBJ2-3 | . | TRBV6-5 | CASSQRFAGDTQYF | TGTGCCAGCAGCCAACGGTTTGCGGGAGATACGCAGTATTTT
. | 14 | TRBJ1-2 | . | TRBV9 | CASSVSAGGYRYTF | TGTGCCAGCAGCGTCTCGGCGGGAGGGTATCGCTACACCTTC
TRBD1 | 14 | TRBJ1-2 | . | TRBV19 | CASSSSDRVYGYTF | TGTGCCAGTAGTTCCTCGGACAGGGTTTATGGCTACACCTTC
. | 15 | TRBJ1-5 | . | TRBV2 | CASSPTGYSNQPQHF | TGTGCCAGCAGTCCGACAGGATATAGCAATCAGCCCCAGCATTTT
TRBD1 | 13 | TRBJ1-4 | . | TRBV2 | CASRGTGDEKLFF | TGTGCCAGCCGCGGGACAGGGGATGAAAAACTGTTTTTT
. | 14 | TRBJ2-7 | . | TRBV5-1 | CASRVVSAAYEQYF | TGCGCCAGCAGGGTAGTCTCGGCGGCCTACGAGCAGTACTTC
. | 14 | TRBJ2-2 | once | TRBV6-1 | CASSVDGDTGELFF | TGTGCCAGCAGCGTAGACGGGGACACCGGGGAGCTGTTTTTT
TRBD2 | 14 | TRBJ2-3 | . | TRBV6-5 | CASSSGLAVDTQYF | TGTGCCAGCAGTTCAGGACTAGCAGTTGATACGCAGTATTTT
TRBD1 | 14 | TRBJ2-7 | . | TRBV29-1 | CSVERQGAPYEQYF | TGCAGCGTCGAAAGACAGGGGGCTCCCTACGAGCAGTACTTC
TRBD2 | 16 | TRBJ2-1 | . | TRBV13 | CASSAPGLAGDHEQFF | TGTGCCAGCAGCGCCCCGGGACTAGCGGGAGATCATGAGCAGTTCTTC
TRBD1 | 14 | TRBJ2-2 | . | TRBV7-2 | CASSAWTGAGELFF | TGTGCCAGCAGCGCCTGGACAGGGGCCGGGGAGCTGTTTTTT
TRBD1 | 13 | TRBJ1-4 | . | TRBV5-8 | CASEHVRGEKLFF | TGTGCCAGCGAACACGTCAGGGGGGAAAAACTGTTTTTT
TRBD2 | 18 | TRBJ2-7 | once | TRBV5-4 | CASSFGRTSGGSSYEQYF | TGTGCCAGCAGCTTTGGAAGGACCAGCGGGGGGTCCTCCTACGAGCAGTACTTC
TRBD2 | 18 | TRBJ2-3 | . | TRBV4-1 | CASSQEEPQGLAYDTQYF | TGCGCCAGCAGCCAAGAGGAGCCACAGGGACTAGCTTACGATACGCAGTATTTT
TRBD1 | 15 | TRBJ2-1 | . | TRBV7-3 | CASSTTGLAYNEQFF | TGTGCCAGCAGCACGACAGGGCTTGCCTACAATGAGCAGTTCTTC
. | 17 | TRBJ2-5 | . | TRBV27 | CASSLSPVKTGRKTQYF | TGTGCCAGCAGTTTATCACCGGTCAAGACAGGGAGGAAGACCCAGTACTTC
. | 15 | TRBJ1-1 | . | TRBV27 | CASSLSIGLNTEAFF | TGTGCCAGCAGTTTATCAATCGGGTTGAACACTGAAGCTTTCTTT
TRBD2 | 14 | TRBJ2-2 | . | TRBV30 | CAWSPGLPTGELFF | TGTGCCTGGAGCCCGGGACTACCCACCGGGGAGCTGTTTTTT
. | 17 | TRBJ2-3 | . | TRBV4-2 | CASSQGARGYSTDTQYF | TGTGCCAGCAGCCAAGGCGCTCGGGGTTATAGCACAGATACGCAGTATTTT
TRBD2 | 16 | TRBJ2-3 | . | TRBV7-2 | CASSLGLAGSTDTQYF | TGTGCCAGCAGCTTAGGGCTAGCGGGGAGCACAGATACGCAGTATTTT
TRBD2 | 15 | TRBJ2-5 | once | TRBV4-3 | CASSQAAGGWETQYF | TGCGCCAGCAGCCAAGCTGCGGGGGGGTGGGAGACCCAGTACTTC
. | 14 | TRBJ1-1 | . | TRBV12-5 | CASGLQGMNTEAFF | TGTGCTAGTGGTTTGCAGGGGATGAACACTGAAGCTTTCTTT
TRBD2 | 14 | TRBJ2-1 | . | TRBV7-6 | CASTRSGRNNEQFF | TGTGCCAGCACCCGAAGCGGGAGAAACAATGAGCAGTTCTTC
TRBD1 | 14 | TRBJ2-5 | once | TRBV11-2 | CASTRTGGYETQYF | TGTGCCAGCACCCGGACAGGGGGGTACGAGACCCAGTACTTC
TRBD2 | 15 | TRBJ2-2 | . | TRBV7-9 | CASSLLAGGTGELFF | TGTGCCAGCAGCTTACTAGCGGGGGGGACCGGGGAGCTGTTTTTT
. | 15 | TRBJ2-3 | . | TRBV7-9 | CASSFGPRGTDTQYF | TGTGCCAGCAGCTTCGGGCCCAGGGGCACAGATACGCAGTATTTT